The 2 T cell receptor beta chains given below trace back to one sample, sequenced in a study of response to subunit inactivated influenza vaccine. Via MiXCR, TCRdb re-called the RT-PCR reads, giving one row per CDR3 protein. Of some 570,000 distinct CDR3 sequences listed, around 10% are singletons. These records were also assigned to another study, of T cells expressing NK-cell markers. In that study: In generating TCR beta cDNA, 5'RACE template switching with UMIs was used.

Sequencing was performed on PBMCs from blood, taken on the day of vaccination. The receptors come from a man aged 45-60 years who received an inactivated influenza vaccine.

This clonotype was seen repeatedly, ten times or more. The V call is TRBV5-1, the J call TRBJ2-5, with D perhaps given as TRBD1 or TRBD2 (5 bases each). The CDR3 spans 14 residues. The V end lost 4 bases, the J end lost 3 bases, and 13 bases lay between the germline ends. Germline CDR1 SGHRS, CDR2 YFSETQ. The CDR3 here is CASSLGPSKETQYF. The CDR3, as DNA: TGCGCCAGCAGCCTGGGACCATCAAAAGAGACCCAGTACTTC.

This clonotype was counted between two and nine times. This chain connects TRBV20-1 to TRBJ1-6; D is unresolved. CDR3 length: 13 amino acids. Germline V gene data show CDR1 as DFQATT and CDR2 as SNEGSKA (reference sequence). V was cut by 6 bases and J by 7 bases, with 13 bases left in between. The CDR3 DNA reads as TGCAGTGCCCATTCGGCCTTAAATTCACCCCTCCACTTT. It translates to CSAHSALNSPLHF.